The 24 T cell receptor beta chains below all came from one sample that was sequenced in a study of blood T cell repertoires in COVID-19. Data came from immunoSEQ multiplex PCR; TCRdb stores just in-frame clones and leaves some out. The data hold tens of thousands of clones, with about 86% observed a single time. Source material: peripheral blood. These receptor sequences come from an older woman with acute or convalescent COVID-19.

In this sample, this clone turned up a few times. The gene calls are TRBV19 and TRBJ2-7; TRBD2 matches 11 bases. Unmatched junction bases numbered 6, after V lost 8 bases and J lost 6 bases. Germline V gives CDR1 LNHDA, CDR2 SQIVND (reference sequence). The CDR3 loop spans 13 amino acids. CDR3 residues: CASATSGGVEQYF. The DNA for the CDR3 is TGTGCCAGTGCCACTAGCGGGGGCGTCGAGCAGTACTTC.

The rearrangement links TRBV6-5 to TRBJ1-4; 9 bases fit TRBD1. CDR1 is MNHEY, CDR2 SVGAGI, per germline. This CDR3 has 13 residues. V dropped 6 bases and J dropped 8; count of bases not matched to a gene: 4. The CDR3, as DNA: TGTGCCAGCAGACCGGGACAGGGCGAAAAACTGTTTTTT. This codes for CASRPGQGEKLFF.

Here the CDR3 reads CASSLAGAGSEQYF. In DNA form, the CDR3 reads TGTGCCAGCAGCTTAGCAGGGGCAGGCAGCGAGCAGTACTTC. The chain recombines TRBV11-2 with TRBJ2-7; D perhaps matches TRBD1 (6 bases). CDR1 is SGHAT and CDR2 is FQNNGV in the germline V gene. The CDR3 sequence is 14 residues long. With 1 base removed from V and 6 bases from J, the gap between germline ends came to 13 bases.

The chain employs TRBV5-1 and TRBJ1-2; TRBD1 might be the D (5 bases). The CDR3 contains 15 residues. Germline loops: CDR1 SGHRS, CDR2 YFSETQ. Trimming left V 1 base short and J 1 base short, with 11 bases between. This CDR3 is CASSLSTDINYGYTF. The CDR3 bases are TGCGCCAGCAGCTTGTCGACAGACATTAACTATGGCTACACCTTC.

The chain links TRBV5-1 to TRBJ1-6; D unresolved. The CDR3 is made up of 13 amino acids. V was shortened by 4 bases and J by 7 bases, with 9 bases between the two germline ends. In germline, CDR1 is SGHRS, CDR2 YFSETQ. In nucleotides, the CDR3 is TGCGCCAGCAGCCAGATCAGAAATTCACCCCTCCACTTT. Its protein is CASSQIRNSPLHF.

CDR3 DNA: TGTGCCAGCAGTGGGACTTCACGCTCCTACAATGAGCAGTTCTTC. Encoded protein: CASSGTSRSYNEQFF. The chain has TRBV27 and TRBJ2-1; D possibly corresponds to TRBD2 (6 bases). V dropped 5 bases and J dropped 0 bases, with 11 bases sitting between them. This CDR3 is built from 15 residues. Germline V gene data show CDR1 as MNHEY and CDR2 as SMNVEV (reference sequence).

The chain joins TRBV27 to TRBJ1-1; 7 bases fit TRBD1. This CDR3 comprises 13 residues. The V and J ends lost 3 bases and 5 bases, in that order; junction bases with no gene match: 3. Germline CDR1 and CDR2: MNHEY and SMNVEV (reference sequence). The CDR3 loop is CASSFSRGTEAFF. The CDR3 region has the DNA TGTGCCAGCAGTTTCTCCAGGGGGACTGAAGCTTTCTTT.

This sequence joins TRBV19 and TRBJ2-5, with 10 bases lining up with TRBD1. The ends lost 5 bases at V and 2 bases at J; junction bases unmatched: 8. Germline loops: CDR1 LNHDA, CDR2 SQIVND (reference sequence). The CDR3 runs 16 residues. This CDR3 is CASSYFGQGEQETQYF. The DNA for the CDR3 is TGTGCCAGTAGTTACTTCGGACAGGGGGAACAAGAGACCCAGTACTTC.

The chain carries TRBV2 and TRBJ1-1, with D uncertain. The germline gives CDR1 SNHLY, CDR2 FYNNEI. CDR3 length equals 15 residues. Trimming shortened V by 2 bases and J by 1 base, and 11 bases separated the two germline ends. The CDR3 sequence: CASSESPARNTEAFF. CDR3 DNA: TGTGCCAGCAGTGAAAGTCCCGCGAGGAACACTGAAGCTTTCTTT.

This clone was seen a handful of times. This sequence joins TRBV13 and TRBJ2-1, with 12 positions matching TRBD2. This CDR3 is 16 amino acids long. The V gene's germline CDR1 is PRHDT and CDR2 FYEKMQ (reference sequence). Trimming removed 3 bases from V and 4 bases from J; junction bases left unmatched: 4. The CDR3 is CASSFIGLAGYNEQFF. The CDR3 DNA follows: TGTGCCAGCAGCTTTATTGGACTAGCGGGATACAATGAGCAGTTCTTC.

The chain has TRBV3-1 (or the pseudogene TRBV3-2) and TRBJ2-7; 13 bases line up with TRBD2. There are 15 residues in the CDR3. V lost 3 bases, J lost 6 bases, and 5 bases stayed unmatched. CDR1 LGHDT and CDR2 YNNKEL come from the germline V gene (reference sequence). CDR3 coding DNA: TGTGCCAGCAGCCAGACTAGCGGGGGGTCGGGCGAGCAGTACTTC. It yields the protein CASSQTSGGSGEQYF.

The CDR3 region has the DNA TGTGCCAGCAGCGGAAAGGCCAGGGTTGGGGAAAAACTGTTTTTT. This translates into CASSGKARVGEKLFF. V is TRBV9 and J is TRBJ1-4, with D possibly matching TRBD1 (5 bases). Germline V gene sequence: CDR1 SGDLS, CDR2 YYNGEE. V lost 3 bases and J lost 8, with 17 bases in between. This CDR3 has 15 residues.

The rearrangement joins TRBV10-3 to TRBJ1-2, with D perhaps matching TRBD1 (5 bases). Deletions cut 7 bases from V and 0 bases from J, with 12 bases between. Germline loops: CDR1 ENHRY, CDR2 SYGVKD. The CDR3 covers 14 residues. The CDR3: CAIKGHSSNYGYTF. CDR3 in DNA: TGTGCCATCAAGGGGCACAGTTCTAACTATGGCTACACCTTC.

The rearrangement joins TRBV19 to TRBJ1-1; a weak D match, TRBD1 (6 bases). CDR1 is LNHDA and CDR2 is SQIVND in the germline V gene (reference sequence). This CDR3 is 16 amino acids long. V lost 7 bases and J 5 bases, leaving 23 bases between the germline ends. DNA for the CDR3: TGTGCCAGTAAGGGTGCAGGGGCGCTTATAAGGACTGAAGCTTTCTTT. Protein product: CASKGAGALIRTEAFF.

V usage is TRBV10-3 and J usage is TRBJ1-2; D remains ambiguous. Per the germline V gene, CDR1 is ENHRY and CDR2 is SYGVKD. V lost 3 bases and J 6 bases, leaving 14 bases between the germline ends. The CDR3 is made up of 14 amino acids. CDR3 protein: CAISEIVGSHGYTF. The CDR3 DNA reads TGTGCCATCAGTGAAATTGTGGGCAGTCATGGCTACACCTTC.

The chain joins TRBV2 to TRBJ2-1, with 10 bases aligning to TRBD2. V lost 3 bases and J lost 8; bases outside the gene matches: 7. The CDR3 is 15 residues long. Per the germline V gene, CDR1 is SNHLY and CDR2 is FYNNEI. The CDR3 protein is CASSEASGGGDEQFF. The DNA of the CDR3 is TGTGCCAGCAGTGAGGCCAGCGGGGGGGGAGATGAGCAGTTCTTC.

The chain couples TRBV7-9 to TRBJ2-1; 10 nucleotides match TRBD2. Per germline, CDR1 SEHNR and CDR2 FQNEAQ (reference sequence). The V gene end was trimmed by 6 bases and the J gene end by 5 bases; junction bases not matched to a gene: 10. There are 16 residues in the CDR3. The CDR3 region is CASSPSGGFRNNEQFF. The CDR3 DNA reads as TGTGCCAGCAGTCCTAGCGGGGGCTTCCGGAACAATGAGCAGTTCTTC.

This clone appeared a single time. The J gene is TRBJ1-2, the V gene TRBV19, with 9 positions matching TRBD1. The J segment lost 6 bases and the V segment lost 10 bases, leaving 12 bases of the junction unmatched. Germline V gene sequence: CDR1 LNHDA, CDR2 SQIVND (reference sequence). The CDR3 consists of 14 residues. DNA for the CDR3: TGTGCCACCACGACGCTACAGGGGGCGGATGGCTACACCTTC. Its translation is CATTTLQGADGYTF.

This sequence joins TRBV2 and TRBJ2-1; 7 nucleotides match TRBD2. Germline V gene lookup returns CDR1 SNHLY and CDR2 FYNNEI. V was pared by 6 bases and J by 8 bases, with 13 bases of the junction left unmatched. The CDR3 is made up of 15 amino acids. The CDR3 protein is CASSPGTTLFHEQFF. CDR3 in DNA: TGTGCCAGCAGCCCCGGGACTACCCTCTTCCATGAGCAGTTCTTC.

This clone came up a few times. Other DNA sequences within the sample encode an identical CDR3. The J gene is TRBJ1-1, the V gene TRBV6-5; D might be TRBD1 (5 bases). The germline CDR1 and CDR2 sequences are MNHEY and SVGAGI. The CDR3 is 11 residues long. Trimming removed 6 bases at V and 6 bases at J, with 8 bases between. The CDR3 nucleotides read TGTGCCAGCAGCCAAGGGGCTGAAGCTTTCTTT. It is translated as CASSQGAEAFF.

The genes are TRBV15 and TRBJ1-5; TRBD1 agrees at 8 bases. CDR3 length: 15 amino acids. V lost 4 bases to trimming and J lost 2 bases; unmatched junction nucleotides: 4. Germline V gene sequence: CDR1 LNHNV, CDR2 YYDKDF (reference sequence). CDR3: CATSKDRGRNQPQHF. The CDR3 nucleotides are TGTGCCACCAGCAAAGACAGGGGACGCAATCAGCCCCAGCATTTT. The complete variable domain, with remaining parts taken from reference TRBV15 and TRBJ1-5, reads DAMVIQNPRYQVTQFGKPVTLSCSQTLNHNVMYWYQQKSSQAPKLLFHYYDKDFNNEADTPDNFQSRRPNTSFCFLDIRSPGLGDTAMYLCATSKDRGRNQPQHFGDGTRLSIL.

The rearrangement links TRBV9 to TRBJ2-2, with 10 bases identical to TRBD2. Unmatched junction bases numbered 9, after V lost 3 bases and J lost 4 bases. The CDR3 has 17 amino acids. Per germline, CDR1 SGDLS and CDR2 YYNGEE. Here the CDR3 reads CASSGSGGAVGTGELFF. The CDR3 DNA sequence: TGTGCCAGCAGCGGAAGCGGGGGGGCCGTCGGCACCGGGGAGCTGTTTTTT. The full variable domain, its missing parts supplied by reference TRBV9 and TRBJ2-2, is DSGVTQTPKHLITATGQRVTLRCSPRSGDLSVYWYQQSLDQGLQFLIQYYNGEERAKGNILERFSAQQFPDLHSELNLSSLELGDSALYFCASSGSGGAVGTGELFFGEGSRLTVL.

The rearrangement links TRBV9 to TRBJ1-2; D may be TRBD1 (5 bases). The CDR3 loop spans 14 amino acids. CDR1 is SGDLS, CDR2 YYNGEE, per germline. Deletions cut 4 bases from V and 8 bases from J, with 18 bases between. The CDR3 is CASSPEGASDGYTF. The CDR3 nucleotides are TGTGCCAGCAGCCCAGAAGGGGCGTCCGACGGCTACACCTTC.

This clone was counted a few times. V is TRBV11-1 and J is TRBJ1-1; D is ambiguous. The germline V gene has CDR1 SGHAT and CDR2 FQDESV (reference sequence). V lost 2 bases to trimming and J lost 4 bases, with 8 bases between them. The CDR3 length is 13 residues. CDR3 protein: CASSLRRGTEAFF. The CDR3 bases are TGTGCCAGCAGCTTAAGGCGGGGCACTGAAGCTTTCTTT.